This TCR beta chain emerged from a study of T cells in tuberculosis. Overall study: In South Africa, adults with active tuberculosis were compared with IGRA-negative and latently infected IGRA-positive adolescents. Whole-study findings and limits: Shorter CDR3-alpha in active tuberculosis partly drove smaller distances.

This clone was seen only once. Its antigen is undetermined. Tuberculin skin test and IGRA determined adolescents' latent tuberculosis status at entry. On average approximately 90,000 T cells per donor were immunosequenced. Data came from immunoSEQ multiplex PCR; TCRdb stores just in-frame clones and leaves some out. The sample records 20,000 to 25,000 clones, about 96% being singletons. Germline CDR1 is SGHRS and CDR2 is YFSETQ. CDR3 length: 17 residues. Trimming removed 4 bases from V and 4 bases from J, with 18 bases in between. Sequencing used PBMCs. This receptor was obtained from a donor between 10 and 29 years old with latent tuberculosis or without tuberculosis infection. The chain uses TRBV5-1 and TRBJ2-6, with D possibly being TRBD1 (7 bases). The CDR3 nucleotides read TGCGCCAGCAGCCCGACAGTCGGGGGACAGGGGGCCAACGTCCTGACTTTC. Translation gives CASSPTVGGQGANVLTF.